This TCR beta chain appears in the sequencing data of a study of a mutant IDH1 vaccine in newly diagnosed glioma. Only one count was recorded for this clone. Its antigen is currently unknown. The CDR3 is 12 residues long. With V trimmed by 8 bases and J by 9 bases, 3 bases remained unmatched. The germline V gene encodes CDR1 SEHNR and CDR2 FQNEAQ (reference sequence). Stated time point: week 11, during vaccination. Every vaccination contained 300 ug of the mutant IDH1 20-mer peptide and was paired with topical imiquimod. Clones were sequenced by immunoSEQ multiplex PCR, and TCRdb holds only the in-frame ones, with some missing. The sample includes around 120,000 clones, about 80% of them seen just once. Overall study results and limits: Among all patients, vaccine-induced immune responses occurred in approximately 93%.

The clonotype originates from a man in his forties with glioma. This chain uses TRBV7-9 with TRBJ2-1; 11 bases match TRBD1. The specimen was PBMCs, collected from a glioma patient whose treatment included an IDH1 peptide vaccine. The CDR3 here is CASGTGGSEQFF. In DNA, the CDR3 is TGTGCCAGCGGGACAGGGGGTAGTGAGCAGTTCTTC.